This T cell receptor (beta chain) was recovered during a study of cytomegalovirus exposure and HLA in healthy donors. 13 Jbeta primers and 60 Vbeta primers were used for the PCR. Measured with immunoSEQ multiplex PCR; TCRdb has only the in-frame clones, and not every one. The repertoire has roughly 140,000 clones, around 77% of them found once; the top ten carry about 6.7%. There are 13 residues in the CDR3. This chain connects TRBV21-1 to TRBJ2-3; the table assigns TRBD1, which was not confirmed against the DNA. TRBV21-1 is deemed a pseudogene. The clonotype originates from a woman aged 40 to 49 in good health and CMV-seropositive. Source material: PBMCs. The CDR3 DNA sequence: TGTGCCAGCACAGGGACAGGGACAGATACGCAGTATTTT. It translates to CASTGTGTDTQYF.